This TCR beta chain comes out of a study of HIV-infected patients and healthy controls. 400 to 550 ng RNA was reverse transcribed with alpha and beta constant-region primers. Using multiplexing indices, alpha and beta chain libraries were generated apart by chain-specific third strand synthesis. Via MiXCR, TCRdb re-called the 5' RACE reads, giving one row per CDR3 protein. Counted here are some 4,800 distinct CDR3 sequences, 7.8% occurring once; the ten biggest clones make up roughly 28%. All unsorted peripheral T cells were captured because whole blood was used without fractionation. By proportion, this clonotype is medium-sized. This clonotype was sampled from an adult with HIV infection. Here the sequenced sample was blood, taken before antiretroviral therapy.

CDR3 sequence (DNA): TGTGCCAGCAGTTTCCCGCAGCGGGGGGGAAACATTCAGTACTTC. Translated: CASSFPQRGGNIQYF. The chain is built from TRBV12-3 or TRBV12-4 and TRBJ2-4, with 10 bases lining up with TRBD2. This CDR3 comprises 15 residues. The junction had 5 bases not matched to a gene; V was cut back by 3 bases and J by 6 bases.